What follows describes a single T cell receptor (beta chain). This sample is drawn from a study of blood T cell repertoires in COVID-19. Per the germline V gene, CDR1 is SGHRS and CDR2 is YFSETQ. V dropped 4 bases and J dropped 6; count of bases not matched to a gene: 14. The CDR3 totals 17 residues. The table came from immunoSEQ multiplex PCR; TCRdb's copy has only in-frame clones and leaves some out. The sample lists 200,000 to 250,000 clones; over 75% were seen once. The study recruited exposed participants who had met a COVID-19 case within 2 weeks before entry. This chain links TRBV5-1 with TRBJ2-7; 12 bases align to TRBD2. The clonotype comes from a woman aged 25 to 45 who had been exposed to COVID-19. The sequenced material came from PBMCs or T cells enriched from blood (not recorded which). This CDR3 is CASSVGERTSGIGEQYF. CDR3 DNA: TGCGCCAGCAGCGTTGGGGAAAGGACTAGCGGGATTGGCGAGCAGTACTTC. Drawing the rest from reference TRBV5-1 and TRBJ2-7, the complete variable domain is KAGVTQTPRYLIKTRGQQVTLSCSPISGHRSVSWYQQTPGQGLQFLFEYFSETQRNKGNFPGRFSGRQFSNSRSEMNVSTLELGDSALYLCASSVGERTSGIGEQYFGPGTRLTVT.